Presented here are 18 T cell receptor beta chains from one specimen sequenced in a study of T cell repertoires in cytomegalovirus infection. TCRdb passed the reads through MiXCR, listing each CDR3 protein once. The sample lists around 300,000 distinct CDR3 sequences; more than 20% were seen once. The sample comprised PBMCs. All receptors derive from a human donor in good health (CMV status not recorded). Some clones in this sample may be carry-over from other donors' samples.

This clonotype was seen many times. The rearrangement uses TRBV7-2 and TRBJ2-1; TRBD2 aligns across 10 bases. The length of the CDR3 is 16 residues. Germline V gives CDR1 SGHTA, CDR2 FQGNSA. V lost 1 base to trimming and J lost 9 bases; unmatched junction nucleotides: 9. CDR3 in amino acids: CASSLVASGGHIEQFF. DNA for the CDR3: TGTGCCAGCAGCTTAGTGGCTAGCGGGGGTCATATTGAGCAGTTCTTC. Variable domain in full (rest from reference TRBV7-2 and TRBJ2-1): GAGVSQSPSNKVTEKGKDVELRCDPISGHTALYWYRQSLGQGLEFLIYFQGNSAPDKSGLPSDRFSAERTGGSVSTLTIQRTQQEDSAVYLCASSLVASGGHIEQFFGPGTRLTVL.

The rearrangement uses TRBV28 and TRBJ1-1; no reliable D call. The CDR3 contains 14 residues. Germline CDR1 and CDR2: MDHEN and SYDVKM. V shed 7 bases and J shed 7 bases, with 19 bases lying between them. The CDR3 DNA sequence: TGTGCCAGCACCCCGGCCCGCGACACCTTTGAAGCTTTCTTT. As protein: CASTPARDTFEAFF.

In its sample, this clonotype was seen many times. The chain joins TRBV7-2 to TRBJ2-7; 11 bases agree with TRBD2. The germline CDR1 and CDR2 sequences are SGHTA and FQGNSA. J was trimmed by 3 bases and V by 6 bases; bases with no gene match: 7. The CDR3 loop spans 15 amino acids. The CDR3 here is CASSSTSGGIYEQYF. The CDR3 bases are TGTGCCAGCAGTTCTACTAGCGGGGGCATCTACGAGCAGTACTTC.

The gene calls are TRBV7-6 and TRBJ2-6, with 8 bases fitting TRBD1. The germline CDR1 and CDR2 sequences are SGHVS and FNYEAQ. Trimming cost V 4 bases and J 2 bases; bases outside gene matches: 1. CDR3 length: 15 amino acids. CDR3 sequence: CASSSQGAGANVLTF. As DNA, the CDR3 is TGTGCCAGCAGCTCACAGGGGGCTGGGGCCAACGTCCTGACTTTC.

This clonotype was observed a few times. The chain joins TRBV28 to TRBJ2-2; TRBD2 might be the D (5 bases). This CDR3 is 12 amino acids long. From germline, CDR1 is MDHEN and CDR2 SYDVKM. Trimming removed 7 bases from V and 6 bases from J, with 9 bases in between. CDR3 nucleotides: TGTGCCAGCACCGTAGCGCCCGGGGAGCTGTTTTTT. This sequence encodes CASTVAPGELFF.

The CDR3 bases are TGTGCCAGCAGTTACCCGGAATACGAGCAGTACTTC. Translated, it gives CASSYPEYEQYF. The chain employs TRBV6-2 or TRBV6-3 and TRBJ2-7; D unclear. V was shortened by 2 bases and J by 4 bases, with 6 bases between the two germline ends. The CDR3 contains 12 residues. Germline lookup yields CDR1 MNHEY and CDR2 SVGEGT.

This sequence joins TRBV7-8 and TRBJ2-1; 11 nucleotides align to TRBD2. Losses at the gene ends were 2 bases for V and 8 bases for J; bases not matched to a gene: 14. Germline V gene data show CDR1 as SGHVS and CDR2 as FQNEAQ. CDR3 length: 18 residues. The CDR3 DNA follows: TGTGCCAGCAGCTTACAACTAGCGGGAGCTACGGTTATCGATGAGCAGTTCTTC. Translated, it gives CASSLQLAGATVIDEQFF.

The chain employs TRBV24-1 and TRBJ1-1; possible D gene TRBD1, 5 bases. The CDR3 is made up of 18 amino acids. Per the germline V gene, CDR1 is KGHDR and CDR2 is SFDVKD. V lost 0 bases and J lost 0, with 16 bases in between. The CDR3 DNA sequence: TGTGCCACCAGTGATTTGTTGGGGTTTGGGGGAATGAACACTGAAGCTTTCTTT. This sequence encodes CATSDLLGFGGMNTEAFF.

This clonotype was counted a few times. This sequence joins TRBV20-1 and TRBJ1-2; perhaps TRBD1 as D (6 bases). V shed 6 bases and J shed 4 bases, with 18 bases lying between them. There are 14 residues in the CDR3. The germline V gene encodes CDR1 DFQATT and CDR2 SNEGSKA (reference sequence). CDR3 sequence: CSAPDSRGAYGYTF. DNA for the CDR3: TGCAGTGCGCCCGACAGTAGGGGGGCCTATGGCTACACCTTC.

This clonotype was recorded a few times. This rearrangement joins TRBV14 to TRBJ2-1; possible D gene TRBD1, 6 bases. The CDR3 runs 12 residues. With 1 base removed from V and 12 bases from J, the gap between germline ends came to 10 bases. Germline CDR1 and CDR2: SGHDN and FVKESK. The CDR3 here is CASSQAGVRQFF. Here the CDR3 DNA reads TGTGCCAGCAGCCAAGCAGGGGTCCGGCAGTTCTTC.

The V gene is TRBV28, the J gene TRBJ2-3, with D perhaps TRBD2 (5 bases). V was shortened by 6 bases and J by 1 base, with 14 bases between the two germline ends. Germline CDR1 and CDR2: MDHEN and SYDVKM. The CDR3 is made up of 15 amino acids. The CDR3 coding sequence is TGTGCCAGCAGATCGGGTGGAGCGGGCACAGATACGCAGTATTTT. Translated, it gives CASRSGGAGTDTQYF.

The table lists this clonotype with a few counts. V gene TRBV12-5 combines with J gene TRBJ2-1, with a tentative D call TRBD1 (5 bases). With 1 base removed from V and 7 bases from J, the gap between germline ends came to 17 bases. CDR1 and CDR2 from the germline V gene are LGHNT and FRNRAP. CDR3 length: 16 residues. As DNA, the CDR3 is TGTGCTAGTGGTTTGGCGCAGGGTGGTGGTGAGAATGAGCAGTTCTTC. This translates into CASGLAQGGGENEQFF.

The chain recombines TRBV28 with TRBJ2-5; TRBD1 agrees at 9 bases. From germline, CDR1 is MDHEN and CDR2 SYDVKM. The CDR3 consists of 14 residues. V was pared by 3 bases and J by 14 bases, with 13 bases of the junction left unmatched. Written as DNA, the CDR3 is TGTGCCAGCAGTTTTGGGGACAGGGTCGGGACCAATTACTTC. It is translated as CASSFGDRVGTNYF.

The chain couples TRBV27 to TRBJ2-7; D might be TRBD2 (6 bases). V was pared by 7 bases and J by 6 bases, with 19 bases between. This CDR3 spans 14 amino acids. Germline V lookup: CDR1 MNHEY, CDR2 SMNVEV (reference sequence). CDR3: CASNRGELNGEQYF. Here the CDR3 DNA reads TGTGCCAGCAATCGCGGGGAACTTAACGGCGAGCAGTACTTC.

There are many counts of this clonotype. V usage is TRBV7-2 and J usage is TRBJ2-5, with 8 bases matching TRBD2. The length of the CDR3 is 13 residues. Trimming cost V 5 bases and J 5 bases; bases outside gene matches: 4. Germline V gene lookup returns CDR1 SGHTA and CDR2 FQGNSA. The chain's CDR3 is CASSPSGGETQYF. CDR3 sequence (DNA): TGTGCCAGCAGCCCTTCGGGGGGGGAGACCCAGTACTTC. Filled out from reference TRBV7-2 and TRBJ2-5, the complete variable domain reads GAGVSQSPSNKVTEKGKDVELRCDPISGHTALYWYRQSLGQGLEFLIYFQGNSAPDKSGLPSDRFSAERTGGSVSTLTIQRTQQEDSAVYLCASSPSGGETQYFGPGTRLLVL.

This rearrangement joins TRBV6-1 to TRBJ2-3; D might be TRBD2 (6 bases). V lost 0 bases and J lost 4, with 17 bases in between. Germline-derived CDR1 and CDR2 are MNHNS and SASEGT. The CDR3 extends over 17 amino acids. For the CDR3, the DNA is TGTGCCAGCAGTGAAGCAACGGCGGGATTTTTCGCAGATACGCAGTATTTT. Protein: CASSEATAGFFADTQYF.

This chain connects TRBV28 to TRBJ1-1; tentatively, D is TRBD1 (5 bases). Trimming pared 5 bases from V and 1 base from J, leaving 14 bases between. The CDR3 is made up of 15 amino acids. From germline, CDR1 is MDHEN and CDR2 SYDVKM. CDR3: CASSARAGRNTEAFF. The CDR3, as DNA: TGTGCCAGCAGTGCCCGGGCAGGGCGGAACACTGAAGCTTTCTTT.

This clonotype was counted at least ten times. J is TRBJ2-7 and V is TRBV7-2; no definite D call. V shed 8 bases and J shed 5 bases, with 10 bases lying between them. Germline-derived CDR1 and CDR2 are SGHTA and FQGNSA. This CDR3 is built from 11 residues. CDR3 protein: CASGPLDEQYF. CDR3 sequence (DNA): TGTGCCAGCGGACCGCTGGACGAGCAGTACTTC.